The 12 T cell receptor beta chains reported below all come from one sample, sequenced in a study of T cell responses to AZD1222 COVID-19 vaccine. Profiling relied on immunoSEQ multiplex PCR, and the TCRdb table lists in-frame clones only, not all of them. The table includes 99,000 or so clones, over 75% detected once. The specimen comprised peripheral blood, sampled on day 0 of AZD1222 vaccination. The receptors originated from an adult in good health.

V is TRBV5-5 and J is TRBJ1-2; D remains unclear. V was clipped by 0 bases and J by 6 bases, with 12 bases between them. The CDR3 is made up of 14 amino acids. The germline gives CDR1 SGHKS, CDR2 YYEKEE (reference sequence). The DNA for the CDR3 is TGTGCCAGCAGCTTGGGGTTTAGGGCAAATGGCTACACCTTC. Protein sequence: CASSLGFRANGYTF.

V is TRBV6-5 and J is TRBJ1-2; 10 bases agree with TRBD1. After removal of 10 bases from V and 6 bases from J, the junction contained 8 bases not matched to a gene. Germline V gene data show CDR1 as MNHEY and CDR2 as SVGAGI. The CDR3 spans 13 residues. CDR3 in amino acids: CATKTGGDDGYTF. CDR3 in DNA: TGTGCCACGAAGACAGGGGGCGATGATGGCTACACCTTC.

The chain combines TRBV6-5 with TRBJ1-1; 7 bases line up with TRBD1. The germline gives CDR1 MNHEY, CDR2 SVGAGI. V shed 6 bases and J 3 bases; nucleotides not matched to a gene: 1. The length of the CDR3 is 12 residues. The CDR3 region has the DNA TGTGCCAGCAGACAGGGGTACACTGAAGCTTTCTTT. Amino acid sequence: CASRQGYTEAFF.

The gene calls are TRBV10-2 and TRBJ2-1, with TRBD2 identical over 7 bases. This CDR3 is 16 amino acids long. V was clipped by 2 bases and J by 1 base; unmatched bases: 5. CDR1 is WSHSY and CDR2 is SAAADI in the germline V gene. In nucleotides, the CDR3 is TGCGCCAGCAGTGAGCAACGCGGGGGATCCTACAATGAGCAGTTCTTC. Its translation is CASSEQRGGSYNEQFF.

This rearrangement joins TRBV29-1 to TRBJ2-7; a weak D match, TRBD1 (6 bases). The germline CDR1 and CDR2 sequences are SQVTM and ANQGSEA. Trimming took off 7 bases at V and 6 bases at J, with 19 bases between the two ends. The length of the CDR3 is 13 residues. The CDR3 here is CSARGPTSTEQYF. The DNA of the CDR3 is TGCAGCGCCAGGGGACCAACTAGTACCGAGCAGTACTTC.

The chain uses TRBV6-4 and TRBJ2-2, with D uncertain. CDR1 is MRHNA, CDR2 SNTAGT, per germline. The ends were cut back, 4 bases at V and 1 base at J, with 4 bases in the middle. CDR3 length: 13 residues. CDR3: CASSAQNTGELFF. As DNA, the CDR3 is TGTGCCAGCAGTGCCCAGAACACCGGGGAGCTGTTTTTT.

CDR3 coding DNA: TGTGCCAGCAGTTCGCGTACTCAGGGGATCTACGAGCAGTACTTC. This translates into CASSSRTQGIYEQYF. The chain employs TRBV6-5 and TRBJ2-7; weak D call: TRBD1 (6 bases). V lost 4 bases to trimming and J lost 3 bases, with 16 bases between them. Germline assignment: CDR1 MNHEY and CDR2 SVGAGI. The CDR3 totals 15 residues.

This chain joins TRBV25-1 and TRBJ1-5, with D tentatively TRBD1 (6 bases). The germline gives CDR1 MGHDK, CDR2 SYGVNS. CDR3 size: 17 residues. V was shortened by 4 bases and J by 0 bases, with 16 bases between the two germline ends. For the CDR3, the DNA is TGTGCCAGCAGTGGCCAGGGGTCCCCTTATAGCAATCAGCCCCAGCATTTT. Its translation is CASSGQGSPYSNQPQHF.

V gene TRBV19 combines with J gene TRBJ2-3; 7 bases map to TRBD2. The trim removed 6 bases at V and 0 bases at J, leaving 3 bases unmatched. The CDR3 consists of 14 residues. Germline lookup yields CDR1 LNHDA and CDR2 SQIVND (reference sequence). Here the CDR3 reads CASRPSGSTDTQYF. Here the CDR3 DNA reads TGTGCCAGTAGGCCTAGCGGAAGCACAGATACGCAGTATTTT. Full variable domain (missing parts from reference TRBV19 and TRBJ2-3): DGGITQSPKYLFRKEGQNVTLSCEQNLNHDAMYWYRQDPGQGLRLIYYSQIVNDFQKGDIAEGYSVSREKKESFPLTVTSAQKNPTAFYLCASRPSGSTDTQYFGPGTRLTVL.

The chain is built from TRBV6-5 and TRBJ1-1; a weak D match, TRBD1 (6 bases). Germline V gene lookup returns CDR1 MNHEY and CDR2 SVGAGI. The CDR3 loop spans 13 amino acids. V was shortened by 11 bases and J by 2 bases, with 15 bases between the two germline ends. The CDR3 DNA is TGTGCCGTGGGGGCGGACCACAACACTGAAGCTTTCTTT. This sequence encodes CAVGADHNTEAFF.

The gene calls are TRBV19 and TRBJ2-1, with D perhaps matching TRBD1 (6 bases). Germline V CDR1 and CDR2: LNHDA, SQIVND (reference sequence). CDR3 length: 14 residues. Trimming took 8 bases from V and 6 from J, leaving 17 bases between them. Here the CDR3 DNA reads TGTGCCAGTCACCGGGACAATCACCGCAATGAGCAGTTCTTC. Protein sequence: CASHRDNHRNEQFF.

V and J are TRBV5-6 and TRBJ1-6; D possibly corresponds to TRBD1 (5 bases). CDR3 length equals 14 residues. CDR1 and CDR2 (germline): SGHDT, YYEEEE. The V end lost 0 bases, the J end lost 9 bases, and 10 bases lay between the germline ends. CDR3 sequence (DNA): TGTGCCAGCAGCTTGGCGGGGGGAGCTTCACCCCTCCACTTT. Encoded protein: CASSLAGGASPLHF.